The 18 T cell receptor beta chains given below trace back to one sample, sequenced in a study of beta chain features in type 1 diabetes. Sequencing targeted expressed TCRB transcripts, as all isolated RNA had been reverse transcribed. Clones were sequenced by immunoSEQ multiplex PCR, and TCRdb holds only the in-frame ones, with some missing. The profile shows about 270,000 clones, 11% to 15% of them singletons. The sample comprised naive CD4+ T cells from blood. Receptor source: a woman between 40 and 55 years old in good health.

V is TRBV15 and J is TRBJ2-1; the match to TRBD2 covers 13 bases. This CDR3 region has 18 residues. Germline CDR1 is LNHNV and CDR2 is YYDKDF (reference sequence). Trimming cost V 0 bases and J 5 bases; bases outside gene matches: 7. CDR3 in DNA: TGTGCCACCAGCAGAGATCGATTGGGACTAGCGGGAAACAATGAGCAGTTCTTC. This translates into CATSRDRLGLAGNNEQFF.

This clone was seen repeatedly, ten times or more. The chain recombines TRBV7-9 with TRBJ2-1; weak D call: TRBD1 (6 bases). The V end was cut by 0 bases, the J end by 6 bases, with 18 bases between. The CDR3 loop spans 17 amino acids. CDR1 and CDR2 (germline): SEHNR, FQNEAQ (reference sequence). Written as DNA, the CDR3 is TGTGCCAGCAGCTTAGCCCGACAGGAGTTTAGTCCCAATGAGCAGTTCTTC. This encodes CASSLARQEFSPNEQFF.

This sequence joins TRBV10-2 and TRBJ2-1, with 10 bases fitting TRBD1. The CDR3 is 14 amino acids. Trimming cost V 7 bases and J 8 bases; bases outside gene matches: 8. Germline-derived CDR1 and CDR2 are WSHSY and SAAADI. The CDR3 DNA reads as TGCGCCAGCACGCAAACCGGGACAGGGGATGAGCAGTTCTTC. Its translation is CASTQTGTGDEQFF.

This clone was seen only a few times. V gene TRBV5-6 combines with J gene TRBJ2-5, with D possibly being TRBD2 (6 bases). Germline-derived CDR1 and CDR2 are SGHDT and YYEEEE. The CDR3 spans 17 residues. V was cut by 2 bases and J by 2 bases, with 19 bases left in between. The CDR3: CASSLLVPGVPQETQYF. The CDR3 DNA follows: TGTGCCAGCAGCTTATTAGTTCCGGGAGTCCCGCAAGAGACCCAGTACTTC.

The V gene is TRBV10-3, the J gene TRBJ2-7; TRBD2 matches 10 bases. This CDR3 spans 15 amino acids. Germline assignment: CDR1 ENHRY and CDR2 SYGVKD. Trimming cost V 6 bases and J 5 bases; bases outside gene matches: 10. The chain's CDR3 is CAIRLKSGGADEQYF. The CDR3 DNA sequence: TGTGCCATCAGGCTAAAAAGCGGGGGGGCCGACGAGCAGTACTTC.

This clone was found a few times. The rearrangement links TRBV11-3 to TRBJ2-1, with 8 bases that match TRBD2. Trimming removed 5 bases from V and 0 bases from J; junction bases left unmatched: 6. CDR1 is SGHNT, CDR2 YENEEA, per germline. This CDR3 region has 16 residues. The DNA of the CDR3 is TGTGCCAGCAGCCCTTTCGGGGGGGCCTCCTACAATGAGCAGTTCTTC. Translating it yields CASSPFGGASYNEQFF.

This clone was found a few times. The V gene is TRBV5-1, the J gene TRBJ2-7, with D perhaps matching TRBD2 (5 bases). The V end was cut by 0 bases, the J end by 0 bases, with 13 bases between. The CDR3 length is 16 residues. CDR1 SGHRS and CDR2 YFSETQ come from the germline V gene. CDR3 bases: TGCGCCAGCAGCTTGGGTCGAGCGGTGGGCTCCTACGAGCAGTACTTC. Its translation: CASSLGRAVGSYEQYF.

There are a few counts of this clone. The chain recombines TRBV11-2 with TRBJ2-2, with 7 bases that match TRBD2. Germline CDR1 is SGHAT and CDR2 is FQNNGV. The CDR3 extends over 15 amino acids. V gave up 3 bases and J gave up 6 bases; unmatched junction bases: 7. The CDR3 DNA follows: TGTGCCAGCAGCTTCTGGACTAGTAATCCCGGGGAGCTGTTTTTT. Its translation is CASSFWTSNPGELFF.

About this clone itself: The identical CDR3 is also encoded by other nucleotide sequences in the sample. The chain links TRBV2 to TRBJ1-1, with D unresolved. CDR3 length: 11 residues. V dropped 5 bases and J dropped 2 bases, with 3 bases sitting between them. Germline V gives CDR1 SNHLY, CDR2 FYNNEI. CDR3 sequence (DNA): TGTGCCAGCAGTCTTAACACTGAAGCTTTCTTT. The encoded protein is CASSLNTEAFF.

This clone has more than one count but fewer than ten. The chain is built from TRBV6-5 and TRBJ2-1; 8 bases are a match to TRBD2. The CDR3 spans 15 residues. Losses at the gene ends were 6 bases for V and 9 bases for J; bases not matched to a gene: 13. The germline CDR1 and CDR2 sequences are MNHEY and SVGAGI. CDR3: CASSPAGGRLGEQFF. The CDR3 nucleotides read TGTGCCAGCAGCCCGGCGGGGGGTCGATTAGGTGAGCAGTTCTTC.

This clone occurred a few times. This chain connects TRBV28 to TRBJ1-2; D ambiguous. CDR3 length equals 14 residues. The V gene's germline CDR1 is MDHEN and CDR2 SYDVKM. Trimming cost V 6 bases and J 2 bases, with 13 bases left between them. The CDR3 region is CASRPPGANYGYTF. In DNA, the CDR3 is TGTGCCAGCAGGCCCCCGGGAGCCAACTATGGCTACACCTTC.

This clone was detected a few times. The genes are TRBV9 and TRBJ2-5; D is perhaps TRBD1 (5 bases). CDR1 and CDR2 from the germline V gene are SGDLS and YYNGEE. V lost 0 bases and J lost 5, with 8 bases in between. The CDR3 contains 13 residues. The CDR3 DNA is TGTGCCAGCAGCGTAGAGGGGTTGGAGACCCAGTACTTC. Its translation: CASSVEGLETQYF.

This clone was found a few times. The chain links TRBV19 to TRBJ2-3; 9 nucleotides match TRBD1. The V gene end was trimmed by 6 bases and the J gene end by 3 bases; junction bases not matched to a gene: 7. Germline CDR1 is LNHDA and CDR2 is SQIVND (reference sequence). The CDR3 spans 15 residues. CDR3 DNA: TGTGCCAGTAGCACCGGACAGGGGAGGACAGATACGCAGTATTTT. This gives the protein CASSTGQGRTDTQYF.

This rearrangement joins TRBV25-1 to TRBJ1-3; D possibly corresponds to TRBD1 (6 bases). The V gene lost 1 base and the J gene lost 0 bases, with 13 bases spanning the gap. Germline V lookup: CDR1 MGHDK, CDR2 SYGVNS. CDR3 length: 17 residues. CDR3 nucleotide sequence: TGTGCCAGCAGTGAATTCGGGGGGCTGAGCTCTGGAAACACCATATATTTT. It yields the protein CASSEFGGLSSGNTIYF. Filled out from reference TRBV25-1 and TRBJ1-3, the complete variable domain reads EADIYQTPRYLVIGTGKKITLECSQTMGHDKMYWYQQDPGMELHLIHYSYGVNSTEKGDLSSESTVSRIRTEHFPLTLESARPSHTSQYLCASSEFGGLSSGNTIYFGEGSWLTVV.

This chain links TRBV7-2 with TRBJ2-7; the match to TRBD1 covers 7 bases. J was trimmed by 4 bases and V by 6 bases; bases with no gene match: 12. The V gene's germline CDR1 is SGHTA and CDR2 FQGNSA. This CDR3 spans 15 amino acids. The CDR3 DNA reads TGTGCCAGCAGAAAACTCGGACAGGCCAGTTACGAGCAGTACTTC. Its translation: CASRKLGQASYEQYF.

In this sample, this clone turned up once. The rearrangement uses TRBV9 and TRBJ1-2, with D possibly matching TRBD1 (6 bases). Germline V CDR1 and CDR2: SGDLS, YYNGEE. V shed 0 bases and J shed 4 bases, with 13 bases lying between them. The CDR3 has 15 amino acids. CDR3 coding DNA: TGTGCCAGCAGCGTAGACGGCAGGGGCTCCTATGGCTACACCTTC. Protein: CASSVDGRGSYGYTF.

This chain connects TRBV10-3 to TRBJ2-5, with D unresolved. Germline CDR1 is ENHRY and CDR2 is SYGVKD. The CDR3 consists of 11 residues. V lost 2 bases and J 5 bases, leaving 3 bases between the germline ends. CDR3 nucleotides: TGTGCCATCAGTGAGGAGGAGACCCAGTACTTC. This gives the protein CAISEEETQYF.

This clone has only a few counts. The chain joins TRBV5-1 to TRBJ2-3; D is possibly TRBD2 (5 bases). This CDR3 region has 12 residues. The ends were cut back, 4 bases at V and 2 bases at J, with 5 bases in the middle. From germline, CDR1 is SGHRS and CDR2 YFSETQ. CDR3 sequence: CASSRDTDTQYF. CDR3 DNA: TGCGCCAGCAGCCGGGACACAGATACGCAGTATTTT.